A selection of T cell receptor beta chains follows, all from one sample in a study of cytomegalovirus exposure and HLA in healthy donors. Clones were read by immunoSEQ multiplex PCR, and TCRdb kept only the in-frame ones, dropping some. The sample lists about 160,000 clones, 80% to 90% occurring once. Sequences were obtained from PBMCs. The receptors were gathered from a woman aged 18-29 years in good health and CMV-seronegative. Both conserved end residues are trimmed from each CDR3. Each record gives: CDR3 protein, J gene, V gene, clone size, D gene. D genes are given only for firm matches. Expanded clones get a size class; other rows say once, few or many, or leave the size out.

CDR3aa: ASSDSDGEPQH
j_gene: TRBJ1-5
v_gene: TRBV6-4
abundance: NA
d_gene: NA

CDR3aa: ASSLRGGAGTGRNEQF
j_gene: TRBJ2-1
v_gene: TRBV7-3
abundance: few
d_gene: NA

CDR3aa: ASSLQGAYTEAF
j_gene: TRBJ1-1
v_gene: TRBV5-6
abundance: NA
d_gene: TRBD1

CDR3aa: ASSPTGQLNTEAF
j_gene: TRBJ1-1
v_gene: TRBV5-1
abundance: NA
d_gene: NA

CDR3aa: ASSLGQGGGNTEAF
j_gene: TRBJ1-1
v_gene: TRBV5-1
abundance: few
d_gene: TRBD1

CDR3aa: ASSPREGGEQY
j_gene: TRBJ2-7
v_gene: TRBV18
abundance: NA
d_gene: TRBD2

CDR3aa: ASSLIDSPLGY
j_gene: TRBJ2-5
v_gene: TRBV27
abundance: few
d_gene: NA

CDR3aa: ASSMIAGVGANVLT
j_gene: TRBJ2-6
v_gene: TRBV19
abundance: NA
d_gene: TRBD2

CDR3aa: ASSMEDTEAF
j_gene: TRBJ1-1
v_gene: TRBV28
abundance: few
d_gene: NA

CDR3aa: ASLEELAAYNEQF
j_gene: TRBJ2-1
v_gene: TRBV2
abundance: NA
d_gene: NA

CDR3aa: ASSISGSGETQY
j_gene: TRBJ2-5
v_gene: TRBV13
abundance: NA
d_gene: TRBD2

CDR3aa: ASEYAGYEQY
j_gene: TRBJ2-7
v_gene: TRBV28
abundance: NA
d_gene: NA

CDR3aa: ASRRGTDPYEQY
j_gene: TRBJ2-7
v_gene: TRBV28
abundance: few
d_gene: NA

CDR3aa: ASSLGLLDSYNEQF
j_gene: TRBJ2-1
v_gene: TRBV4-1
abundance: once
d_gene: TRBD2

CDR3aa: AISERTGQGAEQF
j_gene: TRBJ2-1
v_gene: TRBV10-3
abundance: NA
d_gene: TRBD1

CDR3aa: AQNPRSSTGFGELF
j_gene: TRBJ2-2
v_gene: TRBV30
abundance: NA
d_gene: NA

CDR3aa: ASSSGLAEGTDTQY
j_gene: TRBJ2-3
v_gene: TRBV5-4
abundance: NA
d_gene: TRBD2

CDR3aa: ASSLFSGSSYNEQF
j_gene: TRBJ2-1
v_gene: TRBV4-1
abundance: NA
d_gene: TRBD2

CDR3aa: ASSILRQETQY
j_gene: TRBJ2-5
v_gene: TRBV18
abundance: NA
d_gene: NA

CDR3aa: ATGSGLAGQSSYEQY
j_gene: TRBJ2-7
v_gene: TRBV28
abundance: NA
d_gene: TRBD2

CDR3aa: ASGASGSSYEQY
j_gene: TRBJ2-7
v_gene: TRBV5-6
abundance: few
d_gene: TRBD2

CDR3aa: ASNDQVRNTEAF
j_gene: TRBJ1-1
v_gene: TRBV28
abundance: NA
d_gene: NA

CDR3aa: ASSLWAGVDEQY
j_gene: TRBJ2-7
v_gene: TRBV27
abundance: few
d_gene: NA

CDR3aa: ASSRQGKGYGYT
j_gene: TRBJ1-2
v_gene: TRBV6-5
abundance: NA
d_gene: NA

CDR3aa: ASSSSPGGLYEKADYEQY
j_gene: TRBJ2-7
v_gene: TRBV28
abundance: NA
d_gene: TRBD2

CDR3aa: ASSSGTSGSQGITNEQF
j_gene: TRBJ2-1
v_gene: TRBV7-8
abundance: NA
d_gene: TRBD2

CDR3aa: ASSLAPPGLAYTGELF
j_gene: TRBJ2-2
v_gene: TRBV5-1
abundance: NA
d_gene: TRBD2

CDR3aa: ASANLAGEGARAQY
j_gene: TRBJ2-3
v_gene: TRBV6-4
abundance: NA
d_gene: TRBD2

CDR3aa: SVEGYLAADEQF
j_gene: TRBJ2-1
v_gene: TRBV29-1
abundance: NA
d_gene: TRBD2

CDR3aa: ATSRVRTGLNYEQY
j_gene: TRBJ2-7
v_gene: TRBV15
abundance: once
d_gene: NA

CDR3aa: ASSTGRTGELF
j_gene: TRBJ2-2
v_gene: TRBV27
abundance: NA
d_gene: NA

CDR3aa: ASSSSRDRAGANVLT
j_gene: TRBJ2-6
v_gene: TRBV27
abundance: NA
d_gene: TRBD1

CDR3aa: ASSEEWTGHQPQH
j_gene: TRBJ1-5
v_gene: TRBV6-1
abundance: NA
d_gene: TRBD1

CDR3aa: ASSLRDNYEQY
j_gene: TRBJ2-7
v_gene: TRBV5-8
abundance: NA
d_gene: NA

CDR3aa: ASSLDDRGRGYT
j_gene: TRBJ1-2
v_gene: TRBV5-4
abundance: NA
d_gene: TRBD1

CDR3aa: ATSESVPGLGQPQH
j_gene: TRBJ1-5
v_gene: TRBV15
abundance: few
d_gene: NA